This T cell receptor (beta chain) was identified in a study of CDR3 diversity in severe acne. MiXCR, applied by TCRdb to the PCR reads, yields one record per CDR3 protein. This table has some 90,000 distinct CDR3 sequences, about half appearing once. V lost 3 bases, J lost 6 bases, and 3 bases stayed unmatched. The germline gives CDR1 SNHLY, CDR2 FYNNEI. This CDR3 spans 13 amino acids. This TCR was sampled from a male donor in good health, serving as a control. The genes are TRBV2 and TRBJ2-7; TRBD2 matches 9 bases. What was sequenced was blood. The CDR3 sequence: CASSDAGGGEQYF. The CDR3 coding sequence is TGTGCCAGCAGTGACGCGGGGGGGGGCGAGCAGTACTTC.